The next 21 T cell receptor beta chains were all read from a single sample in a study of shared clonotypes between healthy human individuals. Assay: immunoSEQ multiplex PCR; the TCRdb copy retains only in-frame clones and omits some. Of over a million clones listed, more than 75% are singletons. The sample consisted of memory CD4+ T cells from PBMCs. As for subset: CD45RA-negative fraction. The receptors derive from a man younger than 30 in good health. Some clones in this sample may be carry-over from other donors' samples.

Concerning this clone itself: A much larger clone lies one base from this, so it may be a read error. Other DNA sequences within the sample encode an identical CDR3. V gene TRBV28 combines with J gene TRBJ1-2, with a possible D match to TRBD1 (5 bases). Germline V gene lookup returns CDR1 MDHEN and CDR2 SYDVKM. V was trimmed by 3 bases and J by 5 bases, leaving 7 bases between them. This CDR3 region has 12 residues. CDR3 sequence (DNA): TGTGCCAGCAGTTTGCGGGGGTATGGCTACACCTTC. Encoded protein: CASSLRGYGYTF.

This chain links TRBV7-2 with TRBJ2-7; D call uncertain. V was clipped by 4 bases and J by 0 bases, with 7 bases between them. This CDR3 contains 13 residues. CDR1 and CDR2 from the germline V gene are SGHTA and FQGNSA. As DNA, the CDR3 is TGTGCCAGCAGCTCCTATAACTCCTACGAGCAGTACTTC. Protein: CASSSYNSYEQYF.

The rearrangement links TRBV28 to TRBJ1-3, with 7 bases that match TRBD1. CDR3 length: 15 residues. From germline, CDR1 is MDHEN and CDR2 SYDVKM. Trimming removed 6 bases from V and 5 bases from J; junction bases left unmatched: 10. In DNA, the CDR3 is TGTGCCAGCAGCCCCCAGACAGGGCTCAGAAACACCATATATTTT. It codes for CASSPQTGLRNTIYF.

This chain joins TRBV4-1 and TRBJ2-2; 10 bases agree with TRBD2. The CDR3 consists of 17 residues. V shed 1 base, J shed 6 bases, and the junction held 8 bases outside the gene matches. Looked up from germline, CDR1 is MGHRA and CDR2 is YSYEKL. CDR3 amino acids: CASSQGLAGPRPGELFF. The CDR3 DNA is TGCGCCAGCAGCCAAGGACTAGCGGGCCCCCGCCCCGGGGAGCTGTTTTTT.

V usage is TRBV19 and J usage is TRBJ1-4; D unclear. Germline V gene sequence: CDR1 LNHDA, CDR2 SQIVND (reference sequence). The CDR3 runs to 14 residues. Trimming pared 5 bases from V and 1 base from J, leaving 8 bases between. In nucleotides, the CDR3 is TGTGCCAGTAGTCCAACACAAACTAATGAAAAACTGTTTTTT. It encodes CASSPTQTNEKLFF.

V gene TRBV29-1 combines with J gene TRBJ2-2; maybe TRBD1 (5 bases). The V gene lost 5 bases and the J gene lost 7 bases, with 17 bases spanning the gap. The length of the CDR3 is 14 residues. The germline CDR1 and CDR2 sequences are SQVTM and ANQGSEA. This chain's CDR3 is CSVPRGSFGGELFF. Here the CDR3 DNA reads TGCAGCGTTCCAAGGGGCTCCTTTGGCGGGGAGCTGTTTTTT.

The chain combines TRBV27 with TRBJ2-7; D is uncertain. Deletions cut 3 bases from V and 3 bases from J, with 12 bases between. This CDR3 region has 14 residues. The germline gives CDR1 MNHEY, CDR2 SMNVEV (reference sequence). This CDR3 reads CASSLSVTSYEQYF. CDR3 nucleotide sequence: TGTGCCAGCAGTTTGTCGGTTACAAGCTACGAGCAGTACTTC.

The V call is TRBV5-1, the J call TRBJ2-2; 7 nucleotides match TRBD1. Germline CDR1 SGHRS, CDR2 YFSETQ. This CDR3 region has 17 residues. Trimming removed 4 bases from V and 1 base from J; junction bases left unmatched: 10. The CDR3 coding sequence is TGCGCCAGCAGCCGTAAAATGACAGGGTTGAACACCGGGGAGCTGTTTTTT. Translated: CASSRKMTGLNTGELFF. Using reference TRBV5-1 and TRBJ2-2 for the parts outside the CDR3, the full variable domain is KAGVTQTPRYLIKTRGQQVTLSCSPISGHRSVSWYQQTPGQGLQFLFEYFSETQRNKGNFPGRFSGRQFSNSRSEMNVSTLELGDSALYLCASSRKMTGLNTGELFFGEGSRLTVL.

The CDR3 nucleotides read TGCAGTGCCCCACACGAAGAGACCCAGTACTTC. It yields the protein CSAPHEETQYF. V is TRBV20-1 and J is TRBJ2-5; D is unclear. V lost 6 bases and J lost 3, with 8 bases in between. Germline CDR1 and CDR2: DFQATT and SNEGSKA (reference sequence). The CDR3 extends over 11 amino acids.

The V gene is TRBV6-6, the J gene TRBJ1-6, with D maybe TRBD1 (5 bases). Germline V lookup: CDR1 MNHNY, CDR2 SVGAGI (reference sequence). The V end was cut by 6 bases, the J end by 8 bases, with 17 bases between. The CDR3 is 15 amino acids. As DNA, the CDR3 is TGTGCCAGCAGCACCTTAAGGGTAGGGGATTCACCCCTCCACTTT. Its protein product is CASSTLRVGDSPLHF.

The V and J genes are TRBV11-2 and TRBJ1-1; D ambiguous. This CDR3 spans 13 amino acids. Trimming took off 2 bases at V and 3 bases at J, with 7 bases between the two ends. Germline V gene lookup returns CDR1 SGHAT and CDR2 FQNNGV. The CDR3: CASSLTTDTEAFF. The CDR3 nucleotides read TGTGCCAGCAGCTTAACGACCGACACTGAAGCTTTCTTT.

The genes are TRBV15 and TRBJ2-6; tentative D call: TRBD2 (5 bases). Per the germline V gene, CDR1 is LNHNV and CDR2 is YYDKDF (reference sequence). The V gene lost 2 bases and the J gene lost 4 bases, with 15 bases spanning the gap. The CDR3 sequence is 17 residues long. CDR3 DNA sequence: TGTGCCACCAGCAGAACGTCCCGGGTAGCGGGGGCCAACGTCCTGACTTTC. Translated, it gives CATSRTSRVAGANVLTF.

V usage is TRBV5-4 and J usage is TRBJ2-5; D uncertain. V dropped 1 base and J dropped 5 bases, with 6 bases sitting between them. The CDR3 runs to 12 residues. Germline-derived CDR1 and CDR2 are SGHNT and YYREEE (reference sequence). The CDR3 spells CASSLPLETQYF. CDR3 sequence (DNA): TGTGCCAGCAGCTTGCCGTTGGAGACCCAGTACTTC.

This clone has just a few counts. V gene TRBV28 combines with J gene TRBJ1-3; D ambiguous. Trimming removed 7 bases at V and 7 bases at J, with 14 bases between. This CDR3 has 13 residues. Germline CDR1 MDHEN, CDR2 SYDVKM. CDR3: CASTISGGNTIYF. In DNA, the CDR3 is TGTGCCAGCACCATCTCCGGAGGGAACACCATATATTTT.

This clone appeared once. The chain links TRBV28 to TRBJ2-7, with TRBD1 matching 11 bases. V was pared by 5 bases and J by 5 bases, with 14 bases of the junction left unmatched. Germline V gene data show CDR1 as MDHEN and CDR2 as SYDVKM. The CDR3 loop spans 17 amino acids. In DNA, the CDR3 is TGTGCCAGCAGTCGTCGCCTAGGGACAGGGGGTGCAGACGAGCAGTACTTC. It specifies CASSRRLGTGGADEQYF.

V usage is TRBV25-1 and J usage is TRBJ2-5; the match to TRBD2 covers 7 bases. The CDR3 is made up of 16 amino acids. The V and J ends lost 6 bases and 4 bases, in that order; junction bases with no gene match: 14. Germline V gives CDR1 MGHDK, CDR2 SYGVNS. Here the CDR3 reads CASRAGSGRQGETQYF. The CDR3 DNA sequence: TGTGCCAGCAGGGCGGGTAGCGGGCGCCAGGGAGAGACCCAGTACTTC. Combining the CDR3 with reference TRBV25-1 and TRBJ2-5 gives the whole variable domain EADIYQTPRYLVIGTGKKITLECSQTMGHDKMYWYQQDPGMELHLIHYSYGVNSTEKGDLSSESTVSRIRTEHFPLTLESARPSHTSQYLCASRAGSGRQGETQYFGPGTRLLVL.

The CDR3 loop is CAWSDPRDLEVFYGYTF. CDR3 bases: TGTGCCTGGAGTGACCCCCGGGACCTCGAGGTGTTCTATGGCTACACCTTC. V and J are TRBV30 and TRBJ1-2, with D tentatively TRBD1 (5 bases). V was cut by 1 base and J by 4 bases, with 22 bases left in between. The CDR3 is 17 residues long. Germline assignment: CDR1 GTSNPN and CDR2 SVGIG (reference sequence).

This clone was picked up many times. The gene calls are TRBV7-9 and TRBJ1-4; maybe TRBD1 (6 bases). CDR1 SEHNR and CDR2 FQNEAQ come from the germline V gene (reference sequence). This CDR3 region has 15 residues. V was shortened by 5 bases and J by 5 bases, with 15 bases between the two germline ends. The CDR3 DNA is TGTGCCAGCAGCGGAACGACAGGAAAGAATGAAAAACTGTTTTTT. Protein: CASSGTTGKNEKLFF.

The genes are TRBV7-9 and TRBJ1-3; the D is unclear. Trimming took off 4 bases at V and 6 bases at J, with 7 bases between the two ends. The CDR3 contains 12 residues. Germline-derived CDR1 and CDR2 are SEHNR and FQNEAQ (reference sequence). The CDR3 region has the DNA TGTGCCAGCAGCTCCGATGAAAACACCATATATTTT. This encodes CASSSDENTIYF. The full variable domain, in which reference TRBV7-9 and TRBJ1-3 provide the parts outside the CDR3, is DTGVSQNPRHKITKRGQNVTFRCDPISEHNRLYWYRQTLGQGPEFLTYFQNEAQLEKSRLLSDRFSAERPKGSFSTLEIQRTEQGDSAMYLCASSSDENTIYFGEGSWLTVV.

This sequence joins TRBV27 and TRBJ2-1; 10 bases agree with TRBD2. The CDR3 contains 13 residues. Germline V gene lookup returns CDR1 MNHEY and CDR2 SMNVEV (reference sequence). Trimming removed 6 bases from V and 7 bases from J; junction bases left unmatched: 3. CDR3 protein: CASSGTSVNEQFF. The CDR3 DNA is TGTGCCAGCAGCGGGACTAGCGTGAATGAGCAGTTCTTC.

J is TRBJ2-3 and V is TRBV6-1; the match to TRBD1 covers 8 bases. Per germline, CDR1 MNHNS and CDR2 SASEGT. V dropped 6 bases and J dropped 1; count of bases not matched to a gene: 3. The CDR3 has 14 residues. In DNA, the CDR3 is TGTGCCAGCAGCGACAGGGGAGGCACAGATACGCAGTATTTT. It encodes CASSDRGGTDTQYF.